This record concerns one TCR beta chain sequence. Which antigen it targets is not known. No much larger clone exists at a distance of one base, and base qualities are not known. This sample is part of a study of cytomegalovirus exposure and HLA in healthy donors (dated by TCRdb to about 2017). With regard to the full study: According to an earlier analysis of 587 of the donors, roughly 180 million T cells yielded roughly 100 million unique TCR beta sequences and 276 Gb of sequence data. To predict cytomegalovirus infection status, the study brought together high-throughput TCR immunosequencing, statistical association of individual TCRs with disease status, and machine learning. Among some 410 genotyped donors of the cohort, an average of roughly 230,000 unique TCR beta nucleotide sequences was sequenced per donor, of which about 19% were non-productive. The study profiled the T cell repertoires of 666 subjects by immunosequencing and related them to cytomegalovirus serostatus. A separate validation cohort of some 130 different subjects was used in addition to the 666-subject first cohort. The aim of the study was to test whether cataloging public T cell receptors could identify signatures of past pathogen exposure. The genetic ancestry cluster associated with self-reported Caucasian donors included 70% to 85% of the approximately 410 genotyped donors. Rather than using new phenotypic data, the later analysis identified candidate immune exposures from TCR beta sequences and from how often those sequences occurred across donors. Genome-wide SNP genotypes for about three fifths of the 666 donors were used in a later genetic analysis, which treated that subset as a discovery cohort. A later analysis re-examined previously published TCR beta repertoires from hundreds of donors and added high-resolution HLA genotyping to investigate patterns of TCR occurrence. Every repertoire in the discovery cohort had been generated on one and the same sequencing platform. Typing coverage differed by locus: A, B, C, DRB1 and DQB1 were typed in roughly 620-630 donors, DQA1 in about 510, DPA1 in over 600, and DPB1 in around 440. HLA typing covered class I and class II loci at four-digit resolution. About 300 gigabases of sequencing data and approximately 85 million unique TCR sequences were included in an early release covering several hundred HLA-typed donors. In an earlier analysis of 587 of the donors, high-throughput TCR beta sequencing was used to judge whether each TCR beta V gene segment behaved as functional or pseudogenic. About five DR-DQ haplotypes were handled as single units for association and clustering because linkage in the cohort was strong. Donor age, sex, ethnicity and CMV serostatus were compiled together with the repertoire data.

The research as a whole found: Sequencing depth was assumed to be roughly uniform across donors in the presence/absence analyses, though that assumption may not hold. The sequencing pipeline was judged likely to have produced a cluster of highly shared sequence variants as a technical artifact. In a later analysis, several top co-occurrence clusters were reported to appear linked to parvovirus B19, influenza, CMV and Epstein-Barr virus. Across donors, most TCR sequences were observed very rarely, whereas some public TCRs were present in many individuals. Only TCR beta chains were sequenced in this cohort, and the absence of alpha or paired-chain data limited detectable features. Strong co-occurrence of HLA alleles, especially DR and DQ, made assigning TCR associations to individual alleles difficult. The authors suggested that the approach could potentially be extended to other disease states and immunological phenotypes. According to a later analysis, most CMV-associated TCR beta chains appeared to be HLA-restricted, and the HLA associations seemed to be driven largely by CMV exposure. In a later analysis, HLA-associated TCR beta chains showed more clonal expansion and lower generation probabilities than non-associated chains that were equally common. Approximately 18 rarely observed V segments, including chromosome 9 orphons, were excluded from the earlier analysis of a few hundred of the donors because counts were too low. Broadly in line with IMGT annotations, most TCR beta V segments showed up in productive rearrangements about 87% or about 30% of the time in an earlier analysis of several hundred of the donors. A further reported finding was that TCR beta sequences accurately predicted the HLA-A and HLA-B alleles for most subjects in the first cohort. In a later genetic analysis, a missense DCLRE1C variant was associated with V-gene and J-gene trimming of TCR beta chains, and the association was replicated in an independent cohort. Some IMGT-functional V segments, including TRBV6-2 and TRBV6-3, could not be told apart with the 87-base-pair reads, so those segments were excluded. A total of 164 TCR beta chains were listed by the study as associated with cytomegalovirus. Linkage disequilibrium might explain the correlated functional status among segregating V segments, but an unknown experimental factor could not be excluded. HLA typing was unavailable for some donors at each locus, so association tests used only the typed subset. At a false discovery rate of 0.05, a later analysis linked some 18,000 TCR beta sequences to specific HLA alleles. For the cohort, immune exposure information was limited to CMV serostatus. According to a later analysis, TCR association rates differed among HLA loci, with DRB1 alleles showing the most associated TCRs and HLA-C alleles showing the fewest. Three of the identified cytomegalovirus-associated TCR beta chains were confirmed in vitro to be specific for cytomegalovirus antigens. According to a later genetic analysis, donors in an Asian-associated ancestry cluster had fewer N-insertions in productive TCRs than the approximately 670-donor mean. Cytomegalovirus status was reported to be diagnosed by the classifier with high specificity and sensitivity in both the original and validation cohorts.

The cohort was made up of 650 to 700 healthy bone marrow donors. Cohort members were all nominally healthy when sampled, although unrecorded immune exposures were likely present. The donor was CMV seronegative and belonged to the group of 352 seronegative cohort members. Each donor provided a peripheral blood sample, and peripheral blood mononuclear cells were used for TCR beta sequencing. The Qiagen DNeasy Blood Extraction Kit was used to extract genomic DNA from the blood cell samples. Libraries were prepared through the immunoSEQ multiplex PCR assay. The multiplex PCR relied on a mix of 60 forward primers for TCR Vbeta segments and 13 reverse primers for TCR Jbeta segments. The CDR3 region of rearranged TCR beta genes was amplified from genomic DNA with a multiplex PCR assay. On the Illumina HiSeq System, the amplified TCR beta libraries were sequenced as 87-base-pair reads. The source study handled its data this way. Across the roughly 600 repertoires, a later analysis counted tens of millions of unique TCR beta chains, approximately 12 million of which were shared by at least two donors. To remove PCR and sequencing errors, raw reads were error-corrected and collapsed into unique sequences using a nearest-neighbor algorithm that merged closely related sequences. CDR3 sequences were aligned to IMGT reference sequences to assign V, D and J gene segments. For a sequence to be retained, a match of at least six nucleotides was required to both a V gene segment and a J gene segment. Rearrangements were classified as productive when the CDR3 lacked stop codons and remained in frame with V and J, and all other rearrangements were classified as non-productive. Following IMGT convention, CDR3 was defined as the stretch from the second conserved V-encoded cysteine to the conserved J-encoded phenylalanine. The earlier analysis of 450 to 750 of the donors excluded any sequence lacking an unambiguous match to a single V gene segment. In an earlier analysis of 587 of the donors, V segments were called functional above 56.7% productive rearrangements and were called segregating when the between-donor standard deviation exceeded 5%. A statistical classification framework was built for diagnosing cytomegalovirus status from the catalog of TCR beta chain sequences. In a later analysis, TCR nucleotide sequences were compared against IMGT/GENE-DB human TR gene sequences so that V and J genes could be assigned. Using the TCRdist pipeline, a later analysis assigned CDR3 sequences along with most-parsimonious VDJ recombination scenarios. In a later analysis, every TCR beta chain was defined by the combination of its CDR3 amino acid sequence and its V-gene family, and reads without a unique V-gene family were dropped. As a way to deal with suspected cross-contamination and a sequencing artifact, a later analysis dropped approximately 590 nucleotide sequences that were highly shared and had low generation probability. A later analysis calculated a clonal expansion index for each public chain from normalized within-repertoire ranks of inferred template counts. In a later analysis, generation probabilities were computed using a VDJ recombination model fitted to out-of-frame rearrangements, and the results were checked against IGoR. In a later analysis, TCR-TCR, TCR-HLA and TCR-CMV co-occurrence was scored with hypergeometric tests, and a repertoire-size bias correction was applied to TCR pairs. A later analysis estimated false discovery rates by permuting HLA or CMV assignments 20 times. A later analysis grouped co-occurring TCRs with DBSCAN, adding TCRdist sequence similarity when clustering within HLA-allele-positive subsets. Repertoires with fewer than 30,000 or more than 120,000 public chains were left out of co-occurrence clustering, as were several repertoires with anomalous nucleotide sharing. What TCRdb holds here is the immuneACCESS table cut down to in-frame rearrangements. Part of the clones is not present; checked against another copy, under half of the missing clones reflect an unresolved V gene, and the others are unexplained. The DNA gave D and trimming, while V, J and clone size come from that table. The sample includes under 150,000 clones, with roughly 79% observed a single time. The biggest ten clones account for 3% to 4% of the sample.

Including the terminal cysteine and phenylalanine, the CDR3 comprises 17 residues. CDR3 DNA only is kept here, 51 bases in frame from base 1. The V and J ends are trimmed by 0 bases and 3 bases, leaving 16 bases between them. Taken from the germline V gene, the CDR1 and CDR2 loops are SGHDN and FVKESK. The sequence was collected from a woman aged 25 to 39 in good health and CMV-seronegative. Sequenced material: PBMCs. The chain couples TRBV14 to TRBJ2-3; matching of 6 bases hints at TRBD2 as the D gene. CDR3 reads: CASSQDRRVWRTDTQYF. At the DNA level, the sequence is TGTGCCAGCAGCCAAGATAGGAGGGTGTGGAGGACAGATACGCAGTATTTT.